Listed below are T cell receptor beta chains from one sample, sequenced in a study of blood T cell repertoires in COVID-19. The assay was immunoSEQ multiplex PCR, and TCRdb's table has in-frame clones only and misses some. The sample comprises about 250,000 clones, over 80% of which are singletons, and approximately 1.5% rests with the top ten. Source material: peripheral blood. The receptors here all came from a woman aged 40 to 49 who had recovered from COVID-19. CDR3s include the opening cysteine and the closing phenylalanine or tryptophan. A D gene is named only where the DNA matches it firmly. Clone sizes are given selectively: once, few, many, or a class where the clone is expanded.

- | 18 | TRBJ1-5 | - | TRBV6-2/TRBV6-3 | CASSYRSRRQNSNQPQHF | TGTGCCAGCAGTTATAGGTCGCGGAGACAGAATAGCAATCAGCCCCAGCATTTT
- | 15 | TRBJ2-7 | - | TRBV18 | CASSPRDSKGLEQYF | TGTGCCAGCTCACCGCGGGACAGTAAGGGTCTCGAGCAGTACTTC
few | 13 | TRBJ2-1 | - | TRBV5-5 | CASSLRGQNEQFF | TGTGCCAGCAGCTTGCGAGGACAGAATGAGCAGTTCTTC
- | 13 | TRBJ1-2 | - | TRBV7-9 | CASSPPQIYGYTF | TGTGCCAGCAGTCCTCCCCAGATCTATGGCTACACCTTC
- | 12 | TRBJ1-3 | - | TRBV30 | CAWTHAGNTIYF | TGTGCCTGGACCCATGCTGGAAACACCATATATTTT
- | 16 | TRBJ1-5 | - | TRBV7-3 | CASSLSARQSNQPQHF | TGTGCCAGCAGCTTATCGGCGAGACAAAGCAATCAGCCCCAGCATTTT
- | 15 | TRBJ1-1 | - | TRBV7-2 | CASSIRRSRNTEAFF | TGTGCCAGCAGCATCAGAAGGAGTAGGAACACTGAAGCTTTCTTT
- | 15 | TRBJ1-2 | - | TRBV5-5 | CASSLVPGANYGYTF | TGTGCCAGCAGCTTGGTGCCCGGAGCTAACTATGGCTACACCTTC
once | 12 | TRBJ2-7 | - | TRBV29-1 | CSGSTGHYEQYF | TGCAGCGGATCGACAGGACACTACGAGCAGTACTTC
- | 16 | TRBJ1-3 | - | TRBV6-1 | CASSESTGDGGASIYF | TGTGCCAGCAGTGAATCGACTGGAGACGGCGGAGCTTCCATATATTTT
- | 12 | TRBJ1-1 | - | TRBV29-1 | CSVVQGQTEAFF | TGCAGCGTTGTTCAGGGGCAGACTGAAGCTTTCTTT
- | 14 | TRBJ1-2 | - | TRBV25-1 | CASSERRLNYGYTF | TGTGCCAGCAGTGAACGCAGGCTTAACTATGGCTACACCTTC
- | 13 | TRBJ1-2 | TRBD1 | TRBV2 | CASTPGQFYGYTF | TGTGCCAGCACACCGGGACAGTTCTATGGCTACACCTTC
- | 15 | TRBJ1-2 | TRBD1 | TRBV3-1/TRBV3-2 | CASSQDARGLSGYTF | TGTGCCAGCAGCCAAGATGCCAGGGGGCTTAGTGGCTACACCTTC
- | 12 | TRBJ1-2 | - | TRBV5-4 | CASSNGPYGYTF | TGTGCCAGCAGCAACGGTCCCTATGGCTACACCTTC
- | 13 | TRBJ2-5 | TRBD1 | TRBV29-1 | CSGDRGQASTQYF | TGCAGCGGGGATCGGGGACAGGCGTCGACCCAGTACTTC
once | 15 | TRBJ1-3 | - | TRBV6-5 | CASSFSQGPGNTIYF | TGTGCCAGCAGTTTCTCCCAGGGCCCTGGAAACACCATATATTTT
- | 14 | TRBJ1-5 | TRBD1 | TRBV9 | CASSLGTVNQPQHF | TGTGCCAGCAGCCTAGGGACAGTGAATCAGCCCCAGCATTTT
- | 14 | TRBJ1-2 | - | TRBV6-5 | CASRLNLGSYGYTF | TGTGCCAGCAGGCTGAACTTGGGGAGCTATGGCTACACCTTC
- | 13 | TRBJ1-1 | - | TRBV6-5 | CASRTQGGTEAFF | TGTGCCAGCAGAACCCAAGGAGGCACTGAAGCTTTCTTT
- | 15 | TRBJ2-1 | TRBD2 | TRBV6-5 | CASAFLAGGLNEQFF | TGTGCCAGCGCGTTTCTAGCGGGGGGGCTCAATGAGCAGTTCTTC
- | 15 | TRBJ2-7 | - | TRBV3-1/TRBV3-2 | CASSPRNRATYEQYF | TGTGCCAGCAGCCCGAGAAACAGGGCGACCTACGAGCAGTACTTC